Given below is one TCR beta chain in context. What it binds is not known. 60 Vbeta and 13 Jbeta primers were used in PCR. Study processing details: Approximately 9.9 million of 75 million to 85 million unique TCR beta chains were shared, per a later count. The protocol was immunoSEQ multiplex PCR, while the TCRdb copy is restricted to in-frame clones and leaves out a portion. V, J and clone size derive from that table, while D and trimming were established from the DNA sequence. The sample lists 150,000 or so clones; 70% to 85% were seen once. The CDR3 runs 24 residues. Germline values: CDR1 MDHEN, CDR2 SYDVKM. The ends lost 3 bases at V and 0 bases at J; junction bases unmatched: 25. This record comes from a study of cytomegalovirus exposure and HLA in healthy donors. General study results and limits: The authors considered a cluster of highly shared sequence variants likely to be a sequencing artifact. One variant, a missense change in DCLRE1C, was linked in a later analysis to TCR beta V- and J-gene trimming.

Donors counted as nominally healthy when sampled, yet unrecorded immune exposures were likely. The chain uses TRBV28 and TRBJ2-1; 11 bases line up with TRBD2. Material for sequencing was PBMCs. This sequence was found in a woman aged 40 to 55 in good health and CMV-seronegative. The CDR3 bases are TGTGCCAGCAGTTTCCCTCGCAGGCCGGGACTAGCGGAAGATACCCATAGCTCCTACAATGAGCAGTTCTTC. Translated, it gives CASSFPRRPGLAEDTHSSYNEQFF. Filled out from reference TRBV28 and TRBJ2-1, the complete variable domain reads DVKVTQSSRYLVKRTGEKVFLECVQDMDHENMFWYRQDPGLGLRLIYFSYDVKMKEKGDIPEGYSVSREKKERFSLILESASTNQTSMYLCASSFPRRPGLAEDTHSSYNEQFFGPGTRLTVL.